These 23 T cell receptor beta chains came from one sample sequenced in a study of OX40 agonist ivuxolimab in advanced cancers. Profiled with immunoSEQ multiplex PCR; TCRdb holds only in-frame clones, not every one. Of approximately 59,000 clones listed, under 90% were seen once; the top ten hold about 2%. The sample was CD4+ or CD8+ T cells sorted from blood, taken in a trial of the OX40 agonist ivuxolimab. Source of these receptors: an adult with an advanced solid tumor such as melanoma, head and neck, liver or kidney cancer.

This clone is labeled medium-sized (0.01 to 0.1%). The sample carries other DNA sequences with the same CDR3. The chain joins TRBV7-2 to TRBJ2-3; D gene unclear. Germline CDR1 reads SGHTA; CDR2 reads FQGNSA. V shed 3 bases and J shed 5 bases, with 6 bases lying between them. This CDR3 has 12 residues. CDR3 amino acids: CASSFKQDTQYF. The CDR3, as DNA: TGTGCCAGCAGCTTCAAACAAGATACGCAGTATTTT.

This clone was recorded only once. The chain recombines TRBV4-1 with TRBJ1-2, with D possibly TRBD1 on 5 matching bases. This CDR3 comprises 15 residues. Germline CDR1 is MGHRA and CDR2 is YSYEKL. V was shortened by 0 bases and J by 8 bases, with 16 bases between the two germline ends. DNA for the CDR3: TGCGCCAGCAGCCAAGATGATGCAGGGACGGGCGGCTACACCTTC. As protein: CASSQDDAGTGGYTF.

CDR3 in amino acids: CASRLAGDRGNTEAFF. Written as DNA, the CDR3 is TGTGCAAGTCGCTTAGCGGGGGACAGGGGGAACACTGAAGCTTTCTTT. The chain uses TRBV12-2 and TRBJ1-1; TRBD1 was called by the table and not checked on the DNA. TRBV12-2 is classified as a pseudogene. CDR3 length equals 16 residues.

The genes are TRBV19 and TRBJ1-2; no definite D call. Trimming removed 5 bases from V and 3 bases from J, with 13 bases in between. The CDR3 consists of 14 residues. Germline V gene data show CDR1 as LNHDA and CDR2 as SQIVND (reference sequence). CDR3 sequence (DNA): TGTGCCAGTAGTCCAGCGCAACGGGACTATGGCTACACCTTC. It specifies CASSPAQRDYGYTF.

This clone was found once. This chain uses TRBV21-1 with TRBJ2-3. TRBV21-1 is a recognized pseudogene. This CDR3 is built from 17 residues. The CDR3 bases are TGTGCCAGCAGCAAAGAGGAGGGGGACCAAAGCACAGATACGCAGTATTTT. It translates to CASSKEEGDQSTDTQYF.

CDR3 amino acids: CASSWPGQGQLSNQPQHF. Here the CDR3 DNA reads TGTGCCAGCAGTTGGCCTGGACAGGGCCAGCTAAGCAATCAGCCCCAGCATTTT. V gene TRBV27 combines with J gene TRBJ1-5, with 8 bases identical to TRBD1. Germline CDR1 is MNHEY and CDR2 is SMNVEV (reference sequence). The CDR3 runs 18 residues. After removal of 4 bases from V and 1 base from J, the junction contained 12 bases not matched to a gene.

V gene TRBV6-5 combines with J gene TRBJ2-1; weak D call: TRBD2 (5 bases). CDR1 MNHEY and CDR2 SVGAGI come from the germline V gene. The ends were cut back, 8 bases at V and 0 bases at J, with 11 bases in the middle. The length of the CDR3 is 14 residues. CDR3 amino acids: CASGGSGSYNEQFF. The DNA of the CDR3 is TGTGCCAGCGGAGGTTCTGGCTCCTACAATGAGCAGTTCTTC.

The chain combines TRBV28 with TRBJ1-5, with D uncertain. The V end lost 5 bases, the J end lost 11 bases, and 13 bases lay between the germline ends. Looked up from germline, CDR1 is MDHEN and CDR2 is SYDVKM. The CDR3 covers 12 residues. The CDR3 loop reads CASSPQSWSQHF. For the CDR3, the DNA is TGTGCCAGCAGTCCCCAAAGCTGGTCCCAGCATTTT.

The rearrangement uses TRBV9 and TRBJ2-3; the D is unclear. This CDR3 is 12 amino acids long. Germline V gives CDR1 SGDLS, CDR2 YYNGEE. V was cut by 0 bases and J by 4 bases, with 3 bases left in between. CDR3 sequence: CASSVGADTQYF. CDR3 in DNA: TGTGCCAGCAGCGTAGGGGCAGATACGCAGTATTTT. The whole variable domain, remainder taken from reference TRBV9 and TRBJ2-3, is DSGVTQTPKHLITATGQRVTLRCSPRSGDLSVYWYQQSLDQGLQFLIQYYNGEERAKGNILERFSAQQFPDLHSELNLSSLELGDSALYFCASSVGADTQYFGPGTRLTVL.

The chain couples TRBV5-1 to TRBJ1-2, with D hard to call. This CDR3 has 15 residues. The germline CDR1 and CDR2 sequences are SGHRS and YFSETQ. V shed 1 base and J shed 0 bases, with 10 bases lying between them. The CDR3 coding sequence is TGCGCCAGCAGCTTGATTTCAGGCCCTAACTATGGCTACACCTTC. Its translation: CASSLISGPNYGYTF.

This clone was seen just once. The chain employs TRBV5-1 and TRBJ2-5; TRBD1 matches at 7 bases. V shed 0 bases, J shed 5 bases, and the junction held 1 base outside the gene matches. CDR1 is SGHRS and CDR2 is YFSETQ in the germline V gene. The CDR3 sequence is 13 residues long. CDR3 sequence: CASSLEQGETQYF. In DNA form, the CDR3 reads TGCGCCAGCAGCTTGGAACAGGGGGAGACCCAGTACTTC.

The chain couples TRBV5-6 to TRBJ2-5, with D unresolved. From germline, CDR1 is SGHDT and CDR2 YYEEEE. This CDR3 comprises 15 residues. V gave up 4 bases and J gave up 1 base, with 14 bases separating them. The CDR3 coding sequence is TGTGCCAGCAGCCCCCCGGGCCGTCCCCAAGAGACCCAGTACTTC. Translating it yields CASSPPGRPQETQYF.

The chain employs TRBV4-1 and TRBJ1-4; TRBD1 aligns across 10 bases. The length of the CDR3 is 16 residues. V dropped 0 bases and J dropped 6; count of bases not matched to a gene: 4. Germline-derived CDR1 and CDR2 are MGHRA and YSYEKL. The CDR3 DNA reads as TGCGCCAGCAGCCAAGATTCCGGGACAGGGGATGAAAAACTGTTTTTT. Translating it yields CASSQDSGTGDEKLFF.

CDR3 protein: CASSASGTGRYAVNNEQFF. The CDR3 DNA is TGTGCCAGCAGTGCCTCCGGGACAGGGCGGTACGCTGTGAACAATGAGCAGTTCTTC. The rearrangement joins TRBV27 to TRBJ2-1; 9 nucleotides agree with TRBD1. CDR3 length equals 19 residues. Looked up from germline, CDR1 is MNHEY and CDR2 is SMNVEV (reference sequence). V was pared by 5 bases and J by 5 bases, with 19 bases of the junction left unmatched.

V usage is TRBV18 and J usage is TRBJ2-2; 11 nucleotides line up with TRBD1. This CDR3 has 15 residues. Germline CDR1 KGHSH, CDR2 LQKENI. Germline trimming cut 2 bases from V and 7 bases from J; bases unmatched to any gene: 3. For the CDR3, the DNA is TGTGCCAGCTCACCAGGACAGGGGGCGGTCGGGGAGCTGTTTTTT. Translated: CASSPGQGAVGELFF.

The chain's CDR3 is CASSQEGARGYSGNTIYF. The CDR3 nucleotides read TGCGCCAGCAGCCAGGAGGGGGCTCGGGGTTACTCTGGAAACACCATATATTTT. This rearrangement joins TRBV4-1 to TRBJ1-3; 7 bases line up with TRBD1. J gave up 0 bases and V 3 bases, and 11 bases lay outside the gene matches. There are 18 residues in the CDR3. Germline-derived CDR1 and CDR2 are MGHRA and YSYEKL.

This clone is a singleton in its sample. The chain carries TRBV10-1 and TRBJ2-3; 8 bases line up with TRBD2. V shed 6 bases, J shed 3 bases, and the junction held 8 bases outside the gene matches. The CDR3 loop spans 15 amino acids. Germline loops: CDR1 WNHNN, CDR2 SYGVQD (reference sequence). In nucleotides, the CDR3 is TGCGCCAGCAGCCCGGGACTAGATCCGACAGATACGCAGTATTTT. This translates into CASSPGLDPTDTQYF.

In its sample, this clone was seen a few times. The chain uses TRBV25-1 and TRBJ2-7, with no clear D. The CDR3 consists of 14 residues. Germline-derived CDR1 and CDR2 are MGHDK and SYGVNS. V gave up 2 bases and J gave up 0 bases, with 8 bases separating them. The CDR3, as DNA: TGTGCCAGCAGTGAAGTAGGTGCCTCCTACGAGCAGTACTTC. It encodes CASSEVGASYEQYF.

The gene calls are TRBV9 and TRBJ1-4; D unclear. The CDR3 runs to 14 residues. Germline assignment: CDR1 SGDLS and CDR2 YYNGEE. The V gene lost 1 base and the J gene lost 8 bases, with 12 bases spanning the gap. DNA for the CDR3: TGTGCCAGCAGCGTAAATCTGGGAGAGGAAAAACTGTTTTTT. Its translation: CASSVNLGEEKLFF. Using reference TRBV9 and TRBJ1-4 for the parts outside the CDR3, the full variable domain is DSGVTQTPKHLITATGQRVTLRCSPRSGDLSVYWYQQSLDQGLQFLIQYYNGEERAKGNILERFSAQQFPDLHSELNLSSLELGDSALYFCASSVNLGEEKLFFGSGTQLSVL.

J is TRBJ2-2 and V is TRBV5-1; D may be TRBD2 (6 bases). CDR1 is SGHRS, CDR2 YFSETQ, per germline. Trimming removed 5 bases at V and 6 bases at J, with 17 bases between. The CDR3 is 15 amino acids. The CDR3 sequence: CASSPGVPEAGELFF. CDR3 DNA sequence: TGCGCCAGCAGTCCGGGGGTCCCCGAGGCCGGGGAGCTGTTTTTT.

The rearrangement joins TRBV9 to TRBJ2-1, with 15 bases aligning to TRBD2. V was clipped by 4 bases and J by 8 bases; unmatched bases: 16. Germline values: CDR1 SGDLS, CDR2 YYNGEE. The length of the CDR3 is 19 residues. CDR3 in amino acids: CASSPSWTSGRAGVYEQFF. CDR3 coding DNA: TGTGCCAGCAGCCCTAGCTGGACTAGCGGGAGGGCCGGTGTCTATGAGCAGTTCTTC.

The chain links TRBV28 to TRBJ1-2, with a tentative D call TRBD1 (5 bases). Germline loops: CDR1 MDHEN, CDR2 SYDVKM. The ends were cut back, 2 bases at V and 4 bases at J, with 11 bases in the middle. The CDR3 is 14 amino acids. The CDR3 reads CASSLPDGGYGYTF. As DNA, the CDR3 is TGTGCCAGCAGTTTACCGGACGGGGGCTATGGCTACACCTTC.

To note about this clone: Sequence at one end of the junction differs from germline and may be a read error. The rearrangement uses TRBV11-2 and TRBJ2-7, with D possibly matching TRBD2 (5 bases). CDR1 SGHAT and CDR2 FQNNGV come from the germline V gene. The CDR3 runs 14 residues. In DNA, the CDR3 is TGTGCCAGCAGCTTAGTAACGTCTAGCCACGAGCGGTACTTC. It is translated as CASSLVTSSHERYF.